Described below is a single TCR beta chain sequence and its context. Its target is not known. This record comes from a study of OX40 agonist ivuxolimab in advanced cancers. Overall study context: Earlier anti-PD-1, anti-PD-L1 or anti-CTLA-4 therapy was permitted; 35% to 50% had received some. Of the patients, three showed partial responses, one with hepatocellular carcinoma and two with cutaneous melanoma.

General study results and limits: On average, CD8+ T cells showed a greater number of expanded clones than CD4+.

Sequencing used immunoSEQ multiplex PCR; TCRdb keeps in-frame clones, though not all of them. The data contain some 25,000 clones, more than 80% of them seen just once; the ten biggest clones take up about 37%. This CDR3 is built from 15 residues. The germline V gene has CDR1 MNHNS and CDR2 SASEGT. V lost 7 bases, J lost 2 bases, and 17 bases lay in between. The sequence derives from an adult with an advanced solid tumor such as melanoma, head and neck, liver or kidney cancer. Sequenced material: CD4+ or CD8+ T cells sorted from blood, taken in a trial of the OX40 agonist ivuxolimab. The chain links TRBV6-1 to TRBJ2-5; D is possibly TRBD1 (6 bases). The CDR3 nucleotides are TGTGCCAGCAAAGCTACCTCTCAGGGGCAAGAGACCCAGTACTTC. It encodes CASKATSQGQETQYF.